This T cell receptor (beta chain) stems from a study of shared clonotypes between healthy human individuals. Study-wide points: Some naive CD4 clonotypes, about 5.5%, turned up in common across four donors. Sorted-subset sequencing, rarefaction showed, was incomplete despite large depth.

The assay used deep level. Some clones are missing from TCRdb's copy, which holds only in-frame ones; the method was immunoSEQ multiplex PCR. The profile shows 2 million to 2.5 million clones, approximately 93% of them singletons. As to this clone: Its antigen is currently unknown.

The TCR originated in a man between 18 and 29 years old in good health. Some clones in this sample may be carry-over from other donors' samples. The sample taken for sequencing was naive CD4+ T cells from PBMCs. The subset here: CD45RA+ positively selected.

CDR3 sequence (DNA): TGTGCCAGCAGCTTGCAGGTGGGACGGGACACTGAAGCTTTCTTT. It yields the protein CASSLQVGRDTEAFF. This sequence joins TRBV5-4 and TRBJ1-1; tentative D call: TRBD1 (5 bases). V gave up 1 base and J gave up 3 bases, with 13 bases separating them. Germline CDR1 and CDR2: SGHNT and YYREEE (reference sequence). The CDR3 covers 15 residues.